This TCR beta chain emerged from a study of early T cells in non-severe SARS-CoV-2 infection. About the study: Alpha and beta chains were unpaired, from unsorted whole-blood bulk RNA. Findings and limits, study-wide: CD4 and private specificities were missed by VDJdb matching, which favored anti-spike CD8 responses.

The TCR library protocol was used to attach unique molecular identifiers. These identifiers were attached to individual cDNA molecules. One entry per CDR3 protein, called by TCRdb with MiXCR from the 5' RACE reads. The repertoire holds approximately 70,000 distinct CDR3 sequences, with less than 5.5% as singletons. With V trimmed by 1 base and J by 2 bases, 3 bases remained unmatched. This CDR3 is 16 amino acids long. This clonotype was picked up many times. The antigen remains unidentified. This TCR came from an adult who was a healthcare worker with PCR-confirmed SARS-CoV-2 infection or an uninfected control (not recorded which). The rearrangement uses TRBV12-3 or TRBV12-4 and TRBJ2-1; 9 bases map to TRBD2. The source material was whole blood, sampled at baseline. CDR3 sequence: CASSLVAGATYNEQFF. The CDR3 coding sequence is TGTGCCAGCAGTTTAGTAGCGGGAGCCACCTACAATGAGCAGTTCTTC.